This TCR beta chain was identified during a study of blood T cells in healthy people across ages. Only one count was recorded for this clonotype. A second PCR of roughly 7 to 11 cycles used a sample-barcoded 5' primer and a J-beta primer mix. TCRdb redid the calling of the 5' RACE reads with MiXCR, one entry per CDR3 protein. The sample includes approximately 800,000 distinct CDR3 sequences, 58% of them seen just once. The sequenced sample was blood. The origin of this receptor is a young man in good health.

CDR3 nucleotides: TGTGCCAGCAGGCTCCCTCCGAGAAGGGATGATGAGCAGTTCTTC. Translating it yields CASRLPPRRDDEQFF. This sequence joins TRBV7-9 and TRBJ2-1; D remains ambiguous. Trimming removed 6 bases from V and 8 bases from J, with 20 bases in between. Germline loops: CDR1 SEHNR, CDR2 FQNEAQ (reference sequence). The CDR3 covers 15 residues.